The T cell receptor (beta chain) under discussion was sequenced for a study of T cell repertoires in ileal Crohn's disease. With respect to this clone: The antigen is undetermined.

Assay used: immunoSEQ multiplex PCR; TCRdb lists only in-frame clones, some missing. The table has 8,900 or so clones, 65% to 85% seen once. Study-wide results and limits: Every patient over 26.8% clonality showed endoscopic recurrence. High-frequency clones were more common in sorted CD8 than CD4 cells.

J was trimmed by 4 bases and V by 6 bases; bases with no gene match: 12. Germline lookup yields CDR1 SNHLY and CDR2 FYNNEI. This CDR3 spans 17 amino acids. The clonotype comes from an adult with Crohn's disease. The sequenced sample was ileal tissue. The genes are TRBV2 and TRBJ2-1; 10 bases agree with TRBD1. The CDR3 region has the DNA TGTGCCAGCAGCGGTGCGACAGGGGGCGCAGGGTACAATGAGCAGTTCTTC. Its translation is CASSGATGGAGYNEQFF.